The entry below gives a single TCR beta chain sequence along with its context. Every bit of the isolated RNA underwent reverse transcription, so sequencing read expressed TCRB transcripts. Sequencing used immunoSEQ multiplex PCR; TCRdb keeps in-frame clones, though not all of them. This table holds 310,000 or so clones, 8% found once. In germline, CDR1 is SEHNR, CDR2 FQNEAQ (reference sequence). The ends were cut back, 1 base at V and 1 base at J, with 7 bases in the middle. This CDR3 region has 15 residues. The source of the sample is a study of beta chain features in type 1 diabetes. V usage is TRBV7-9 and J usage is TRBJ2-2; D gene ambiguous. What was sequenced was central memory CD4+ T cells from blood. The origin of this receptor is a woman aged 18-30 years in good health. The CDR3 reads CASSLGEWNTGELFF. The CDR3 DNA is TGTGCCAGCAGCTTAGGGGAATGGAACACCGGGGAGCTGTTTTTT.